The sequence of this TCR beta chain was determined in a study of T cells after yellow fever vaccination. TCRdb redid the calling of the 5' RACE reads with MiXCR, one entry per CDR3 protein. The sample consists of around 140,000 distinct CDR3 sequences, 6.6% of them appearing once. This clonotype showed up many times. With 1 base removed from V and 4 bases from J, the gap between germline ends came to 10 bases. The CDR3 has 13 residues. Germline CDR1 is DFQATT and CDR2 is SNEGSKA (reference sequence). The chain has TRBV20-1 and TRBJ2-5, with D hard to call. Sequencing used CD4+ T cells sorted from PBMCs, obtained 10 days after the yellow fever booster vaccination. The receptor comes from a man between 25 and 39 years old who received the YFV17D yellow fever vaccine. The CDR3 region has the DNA TGCAGTGCTAGAGGGGCGGCAGGAGAGACCCAGTACTTC. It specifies CSARGAAGETQYF.